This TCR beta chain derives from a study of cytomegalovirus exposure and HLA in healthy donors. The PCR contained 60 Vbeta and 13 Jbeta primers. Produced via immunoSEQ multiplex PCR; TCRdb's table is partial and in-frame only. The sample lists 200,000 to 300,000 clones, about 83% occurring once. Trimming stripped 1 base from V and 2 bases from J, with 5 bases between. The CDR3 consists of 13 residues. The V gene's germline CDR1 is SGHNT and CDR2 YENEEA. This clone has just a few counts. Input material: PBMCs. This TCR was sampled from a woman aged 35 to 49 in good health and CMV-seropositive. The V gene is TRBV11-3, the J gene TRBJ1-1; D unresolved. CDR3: CASSLAVNTEAFF. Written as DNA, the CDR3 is TGTGCCAGCAGCTTAGCGGTAAACACTGAAGCTTTCTTT.